The next 15 T cell receptor beta chains were all read from a single sample in a study of CD8+ T cells in alopecia areata. cDNA reverse transcribed from extracted RNA served as the sequencing template. Data came from immunoSEQ multiplex PCR; TCRdb stores just in-frame clones and leaves some out. Among about 190,000 clones listed, 50% to 75% were seen once. Treatment of the sample: oral pan-JAK inhibitor, 5-10 mg twice daily. The sequences come from CD4+ T cells sorted from blood, collected at week 4, from a patient treated with tofacitinib. These receptors originate from a human donor with alopecia areata.

The chain links TRBV7-9 to TRBJ1-6, with a tentative D call TRBD1 (5 bases). CDR1 is SEHNR and CDR2 is FQNEAQ in the germline V gene (reference sequence). The CDR3 extends over 14 amino acids. V lost 0 bases and J 7 bases, leaving 7 bases between the germline ends. CDR3 coding DNA: TGTGCCAGCAGCTTAGCGTCAGGGAATTCACCCCTCCACTTT. The encoded protein is CASSLASGNSPLHF.

The chain combines TRBV4-1 with TRBJ1-1; maybe TRBD1 (5 bases). Trimming shortened V by 4 bases and J by 4 bases, and 19 bases separated the two germline ends. Germline values: CDR1 MGHRA, CDR2 YSYEKL. The length of the CDR3 is 16 residues. As DNA, the CDR3 is TGCGCCAGCAGCCGACCCCGCGGGGGAGAGGGCACTGAAGCTTTCTTT. Amino acid sequence: CASSRPRGGEGTEAFF.

The chain employs TRBV10-3 and TRBJ2-3; 8 bases are shared with TRBD1. Trimming cost V 5 bases and J 5 bases; bases outside gene matches: 6. The CDR3 extends over 14 amino acids. Germline CDR1 reads ENHRY; CDR2 reads SYGVKD. CDR3 bases: TGTGCCATCAGTTATACAGGGGGAAGAGATACGCAGTATTTT. This codes for CAISYTGGRDTQYF.

The sample holds a few counts of this clone. The chain is built from TRBV7-9 and TRBJ1-1; no clear D. Germline CDR1 is SEHNR and CDR2 is FQNEAQ (reference sequence). The CDR3 totals 14 residues. Between the trimmed V and J ends, which lost 2 bases and 0 bases, there was a span of 7 bases. This CDR3 reads CASSLSALNTEAFF. DNA for the CDR3: TGTGCCAGCAGCTTATCGGCCCTGAACACTGAAGCTTTCTTT.

The V and J genes are TRBV7-9 and TRBJ1-1; D not certain. Per the germline V gene, CDR1 is SEHNR and CDR2 is FQNEAQ (reference sequence). The CDR3 runs to 14 residues. With 6 bases removed from V and 1 base from J, the gap between germline ends came to 12 bases. The CDR3 DNA sequence: TGTGCCAGCAGAGTGCCTATGGGGAACACTGAAGCTTTCTTT. Translated, it gives CASRVPMGNTEAFF.

This clone has a handful of counts. V is TRBV7-2 and J is TRBJ1-6; the match to TRBD1 covers 9 bases. The J segment lost 8 bases and the V segment lost 5 bases, leaving 7 bases of the junction unmatched. The CDR3 has 15 amino acids. CDR1 is SGHTA, CDR2 FQGNSA, per germline. The CDR3 reads CASSLRTGEDSPLHF. In DNA, the CDR3 is TGTGCCAGCAGCCTAAGGACAGGGGAGGATTCACCCCTCCACTTT. Based on the CDR3 plus reference TRBV7-2 and TRBJ1-6, the full variable domain is GAGVSQSPSNKVTEKGKDVELRCDPISGHTALYWYRQSLGQGLEFLIYFQGNSAPDKSGLPSDRFSAERTGGSVSTLTIQRTQQEDSAVYLCASSLRTGEDSPLHFGNGTRLTVT.

V is TRBV29-1 and J is TRBJ2-6; D possibly corresponds to TRBD1 (6 bases). CDR3 length: 14 amino acids. Germline assignment: CDR1 SQVTM and CDR2 ANQGSEA. Between the trimmed V and J ends, which lost 1 base and 2 bases, there was a span of 6 bases. This chain's CDR3 is CSVEAGAGANVLTF. For the CDR3, the DNA is TGCAGCGTTGAAGCAGGGGCTGGGGCCAACGTCCTGACTTTC.

The CDR3 sequence: CASRSWGTDSSYEQYF. As DNA, the CDR3 is TGTGCCAGCAGGTCGTGGGGAACGGATTCCTCCTACGAGCAGTACTTC. This rearrangement joins TRBV5-6 to TRBJ2-7, with unresolved D. CDR1 is SGHDT, CDR2 YYEEEE, per germline. CDR3 length: 16 residues. The V end was cut by 5 bases, the J end by 0 bases, with 18 bases between. Drawing the rest from reference TRBV5-6 and TRBJ2-7, the complete variable domain is DAGVTQSPTHLIKTRGQQVTLRCSPKSGHDTVSWYQQALGQGPQFIFQYYEEEERQRGNFPDRFSGHQFPNYSSELNVNALLLGDSALYLCASRSWGTDSSYEQYFGPGTRLTVT.

The chain is built from TRBV6-5 and TRBJ1-6; TRBD1 matches at 9 bases. V shed 5 bases and J 10 bases; nucleotides not matched to a gene: 9. This CDR3 is built from 15 residues. Germline V gives CDR1 MNHEY, CDR2 SVGAGI. The CDR3 DNA reads TGTGCCAGCAGTGCGGGACAGGGACGTTTGTCACCCCTCCACTTT. Amino acid sequence: CASSAGQGRLSPLHF.

The genes are TRBV7-2 and TRBJ1-3, with D unresolved. The CDR3 extends over 13 amino acids. CDR1 SGHTA and CDR2 FQGNSA come from the germline V gene. Trimming removed 5 bases at V and 4 bases at J, with 9 bases between. The CDR3 is CASSPKTGNTIYF. CDR3 DNA: TGTGCCAGCAGCCCCAAGACGGGAAACACCATATATTTT.

The CDR3 DNA follows: TGTGCCAGCAGTGCCTTTGGGGTAGGGCAGCCCCAGCATTTT. It encodes CASSAFGVGQPQHF. The V call is TRBV2, the J call TRBJ1-5, with D uncertain. V was shortened by 4 bases and J by 7 bases, with 14 bases between the two germline ends. Germline values: CDR1 SNHLY, CDR2 FYNNEI. This CDR3 is 14 amino acids long.

This clone was recorded a few times. This chain uses TRBV2 with TRBJ1-4; D unclear. V was pared by 7 bases and J by 8 bases, with 14 bases between. From germline, CDR1 is SNHLY and CDR2 FYNNEI. The CDR3 extends over 13 amino acids. Here the CDR3 DNA reads TGTGCCAGCACGGGTATCCCATGGGAAAAACTGTTTTTT. This codes for CASTGIPWEKLFF.

This sequence joins TRBV13 and TRBJ2-7; maybe TRBD1 (6 bases). Germline values: CDR1 PRHDT, CDR2 FYEKMQ (reference sequence). The V end was cut by 6 bases, the J end by 6 bases, with 12 bases between. This CDR3 comprises 12 residues. CDR3 loop: CASRGHVGEQYF. DNA for the CDR3: TGTGCCAGCAGGGGACACGTAGGCGAGCAGTACTTC.

The chain has TRBV2 and TRBJ2-2; TRBD1 might be the D (5 bases). The V end was cut by 1 base, the J end by 4 bases, with 10 bases between. The CDR3 has 15 residues. Germline V gene lookup returns CDR1 SNHLY and CDR2 FYNNEI. CDR3 amino acids: CASSEVGAITGELFF. CDR3 bases: TGTGCCAGCAGTGAAGTAGGGGCCATCACCGGGGAGCTGTTTTTT.

This clone was counted between two and nine times. This chain joins TRBV7-2 and TRBJ2-2, with D maybe TRBD1 (5 bases). Germline CDR1 reads SGHTA; CDR2 reads FQGNSA. Between the trimmed V and J ends, which lost 2 bases and 7 bases, there was a span of 17 bases. The CDR3 totals 16 residues. CDR3 sequence reads: CASSLRADISGGELFF. DNA for the CDR3: TGTGCCAGCAGCTTAAGGGCGGACATCTCGGGCGGGGAGCTGTTTTTT.